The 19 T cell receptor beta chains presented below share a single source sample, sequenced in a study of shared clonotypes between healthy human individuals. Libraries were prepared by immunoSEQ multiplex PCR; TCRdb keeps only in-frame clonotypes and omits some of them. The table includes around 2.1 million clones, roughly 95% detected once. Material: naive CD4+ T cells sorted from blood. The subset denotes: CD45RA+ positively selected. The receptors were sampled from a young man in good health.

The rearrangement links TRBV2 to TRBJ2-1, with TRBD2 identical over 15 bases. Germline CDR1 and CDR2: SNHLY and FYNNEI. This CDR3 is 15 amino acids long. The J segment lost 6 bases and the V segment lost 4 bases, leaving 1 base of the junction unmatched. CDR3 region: CASSGTSGGVNEQFF. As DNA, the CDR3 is TGTGCCAGCAGTGGGACTAGCGGGGGGGTCAATGAGCAGTTCTTC.

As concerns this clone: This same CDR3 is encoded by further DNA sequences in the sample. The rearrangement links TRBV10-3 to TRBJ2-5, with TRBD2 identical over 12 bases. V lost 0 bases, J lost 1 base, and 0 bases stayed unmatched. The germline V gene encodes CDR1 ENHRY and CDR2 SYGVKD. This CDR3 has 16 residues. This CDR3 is CAISESLAGGQETQYF. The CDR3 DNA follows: TGTGCCATCAGTGAGTCACTAGCGGGAGGCCAAGAGACCCAGTACTTC.

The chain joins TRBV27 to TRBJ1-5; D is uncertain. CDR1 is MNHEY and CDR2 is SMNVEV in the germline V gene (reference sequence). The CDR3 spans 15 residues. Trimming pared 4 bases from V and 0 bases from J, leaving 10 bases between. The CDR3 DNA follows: TGTGCCAGCAGTTCGGGCGGTTATAGCAATCAGCCCCAGCATTTT. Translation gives CASSSGGYSNQPQHF.

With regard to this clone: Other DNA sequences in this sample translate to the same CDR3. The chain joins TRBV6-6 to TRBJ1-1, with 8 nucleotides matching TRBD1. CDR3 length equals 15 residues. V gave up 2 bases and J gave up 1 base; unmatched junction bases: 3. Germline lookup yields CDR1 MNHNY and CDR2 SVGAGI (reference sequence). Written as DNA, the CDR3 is TGTGCCAGCAGTTACCCAGGACAGGGGAACACTGAAGCTTTCTTT. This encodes CASSYPGQGNTEAFF.

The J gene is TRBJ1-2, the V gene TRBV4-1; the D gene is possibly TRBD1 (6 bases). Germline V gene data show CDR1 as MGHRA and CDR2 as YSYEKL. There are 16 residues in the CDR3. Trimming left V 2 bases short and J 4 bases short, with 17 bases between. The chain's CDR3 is CASSQKQGGWVYGYTF. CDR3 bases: TGCGCCAGCAGCCAAAAACAGGGAGGTTGGGTCTATGGCTACACCTTC.

The CDR3 is CASSEGGWTALYEQYF. The CDR3 DNA reads TGTGCCAGCAGTGAAGGAGGATGGACAGCCTTATACGAGCAGTACTTC. The chain couples TRBV6-1 to TRBJ2-7, with D possibly matching TRBD1 (6 bases). CDR3 length: 16 residues. Germline V gene data show CDR1 as MNHNS and CDR2 as SASEGT. Trimming left V 1 base short and J 4 bases short, with 17 bases between.

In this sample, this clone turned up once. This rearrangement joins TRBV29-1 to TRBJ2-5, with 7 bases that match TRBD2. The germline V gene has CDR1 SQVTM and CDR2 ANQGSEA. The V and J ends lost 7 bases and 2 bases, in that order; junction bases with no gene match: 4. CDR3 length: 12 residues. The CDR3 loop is CSGGLVQETQYF. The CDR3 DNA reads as TGCAGCGGTGGACTAGTTCAAGAGACCCAGTACTTC.

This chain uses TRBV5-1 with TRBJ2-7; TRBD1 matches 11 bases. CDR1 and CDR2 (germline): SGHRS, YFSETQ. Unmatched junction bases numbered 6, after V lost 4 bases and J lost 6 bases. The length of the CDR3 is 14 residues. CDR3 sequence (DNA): TGCGCCAGCAGCCAGGGACAGGGGGTTAGCGAGCAGTACTTC. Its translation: CASSQGQGVSEQYF.

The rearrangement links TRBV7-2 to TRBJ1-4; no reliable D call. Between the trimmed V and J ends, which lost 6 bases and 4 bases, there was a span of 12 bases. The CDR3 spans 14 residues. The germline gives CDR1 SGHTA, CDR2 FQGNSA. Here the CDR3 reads CASRIESFNEKLFF. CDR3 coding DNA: TGTGCCAGCAGGATCGAAAGTTTTAATGAAAAACTGTTTTTT.

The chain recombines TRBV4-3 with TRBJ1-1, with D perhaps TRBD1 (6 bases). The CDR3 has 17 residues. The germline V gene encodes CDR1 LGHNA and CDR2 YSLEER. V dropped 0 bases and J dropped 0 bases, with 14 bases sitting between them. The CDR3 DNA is TGCGCCAGCAGCCAAGAAGTACAGGGTCCGTTGAACACTGAAGCTTTCTTT. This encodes CASSQEVQGPLNTEAFF.

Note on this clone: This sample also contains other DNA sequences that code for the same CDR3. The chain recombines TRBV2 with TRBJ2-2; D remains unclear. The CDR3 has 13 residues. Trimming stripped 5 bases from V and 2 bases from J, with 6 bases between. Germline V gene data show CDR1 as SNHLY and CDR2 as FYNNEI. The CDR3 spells CASSSSNTGELFF. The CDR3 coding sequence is TGTGCCAGCAGTTCCTCAAACACCGGGGAGCTGTTTTTT.

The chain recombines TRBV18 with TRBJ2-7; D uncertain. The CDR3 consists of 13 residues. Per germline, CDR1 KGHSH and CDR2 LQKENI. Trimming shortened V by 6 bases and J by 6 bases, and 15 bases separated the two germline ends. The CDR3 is CASSTSAGREQYF. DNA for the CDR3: TGTGCCAGCTCCACCTCTGCAGGCCGCGAGCAGTACTTC.

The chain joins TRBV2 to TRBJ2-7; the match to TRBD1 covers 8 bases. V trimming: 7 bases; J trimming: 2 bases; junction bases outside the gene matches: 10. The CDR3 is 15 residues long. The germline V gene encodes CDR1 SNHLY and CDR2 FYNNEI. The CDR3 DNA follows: TGTGCCAGCAACGCCGGGACAGGAGCTACCTACGAGCAGTACTTC. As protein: CASNAGTGATYEQYF.

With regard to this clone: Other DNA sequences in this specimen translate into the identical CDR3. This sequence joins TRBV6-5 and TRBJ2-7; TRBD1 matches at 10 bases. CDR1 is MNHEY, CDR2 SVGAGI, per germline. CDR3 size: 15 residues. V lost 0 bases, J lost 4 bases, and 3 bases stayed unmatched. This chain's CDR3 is CASSYSRDRGYEQYF. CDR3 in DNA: TGTGCCAGCAGTTACTCGCGGGACAGGGGTTACGAGCAGTACTTC.

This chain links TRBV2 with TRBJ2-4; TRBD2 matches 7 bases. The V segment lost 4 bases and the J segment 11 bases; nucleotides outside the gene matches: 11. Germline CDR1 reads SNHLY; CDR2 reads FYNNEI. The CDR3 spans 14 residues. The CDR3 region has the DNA TGTGCCAGCAGTGTTGGGGGAGGGAGTTGGGTTCAGTACTTC. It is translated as CASSVGGGSWVQYF.

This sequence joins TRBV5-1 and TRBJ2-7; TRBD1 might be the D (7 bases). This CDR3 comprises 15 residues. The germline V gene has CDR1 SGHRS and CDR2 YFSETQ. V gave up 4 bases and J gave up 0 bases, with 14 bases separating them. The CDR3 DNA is TGCGCCAGCAGCGCGGGACAGTCCCGCTCCTACGAGCAGTACTTC. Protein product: CASSAGQSRSYEQYF.

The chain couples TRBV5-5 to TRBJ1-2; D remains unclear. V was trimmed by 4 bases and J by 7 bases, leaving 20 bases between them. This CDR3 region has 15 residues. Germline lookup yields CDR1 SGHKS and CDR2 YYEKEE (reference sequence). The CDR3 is CASSLDGGVGSGYTF. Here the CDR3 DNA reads TGTGCCAGCAGCCTGGACGGCGGAGTAGGGTCTGGCTACACCTTC.

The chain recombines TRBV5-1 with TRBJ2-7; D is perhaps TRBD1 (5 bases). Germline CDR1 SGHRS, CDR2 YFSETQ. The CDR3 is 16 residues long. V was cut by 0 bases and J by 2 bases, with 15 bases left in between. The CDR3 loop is CASSLAGPQGAYEQYF. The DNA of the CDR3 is TGCGCCAGCAGCTTGGCCGGGCCCCAAGGGGCCTACGAGCAGTACTTC.

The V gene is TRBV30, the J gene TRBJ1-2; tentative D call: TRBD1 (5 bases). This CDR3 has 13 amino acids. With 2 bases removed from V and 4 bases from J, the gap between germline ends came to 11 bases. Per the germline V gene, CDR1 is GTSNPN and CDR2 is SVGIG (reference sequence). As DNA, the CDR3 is TGTGCCTGGAGTATCGGGACGGCCTATGGCTACACCTTC. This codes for CAWSIGTAYGYTF.